This T cell receptor beta chain was identified during a study of T cells in narcolepsy. On the study more broadly: Healthy controls were enrolled alongside patients with narcolepsy type 1 or type 2. Study findings and constraints: Autoreactive clonotypes reportedly recurred in blood of same and different patients, not controls. HCRT-specific and TRIB2-specific autoreactive clonotypes appeared among same-patient CSF and blood CD4+ clonotypes.

The CDR3 loop spans 15 amino acids. CDR1 and CDR2 (germline): SGDLS, YYNGEE. V trimming: 5 bases; J trimming: 2 bases; junction bases outside the gene matches: 9. This table comes from immunoSEQ multiplex PCR, and its TCRdb copy is limited to in-frame clones, with some not included. The sample has fewer than 15,000 clones, 85% to 90% seen once; the top ten hold 1.5% to 2%. This clone has just a few counts. What it binds is unknown. Sequences were obtained from CD45RA- memory CD4+ T cells from PBMCs. This clonotype originated in a human donor with narcolepsy. The rearrangement joins TRBV9 to TRBJ2-7; 8 bases map to TRBD2. The CDR3 loop is CASSDPGTRPYEQYF. As DNA, the CDR3 is TGTGCCAGCAGTGACCCCGGGACTAGGCCCTACGAGCAGTACTTC.